Listed below are T cell receptor beta chains from one sample, sequenced in a study of neurological immune-mediated disorders. TCRdb ran MiXCR on the 5' RACE reads and lists one entry per CDR3 protein. The sample lists almost 30,000 distinct CDR3 sequences, roughly an eighth seen once, with 5% to 7.5% in the top ten. The sequencing sample was made of PBMCs. The receptor set was obtained from a woman aged 60-75 years in good health. Both conserved end residues are part of each CDR3. A D gene is named only where the DNA matches it firmly. The size entry is marked missing in some rows and otherwise reads once, few, many or a size class.

TGCGCCAGCAGCCACGGGACAGGGAATGGCTACACCTTC | CASSHGTGNGYTF | TRBD1 | - | TRBJ1-2 | TRBV4-3
TGCGCCAGCAGCCGGCAAACTAGCACAGATACGCAGTATTTT | CASSRQTSTDTQYF | - | many | TRBJ2-3 | TRBV5-1
TGTGCCAGCAGCCCTCGTGGTAACACTGAAGCTTTCTTT | CASSPRGNTEAFF | - | many | TRBJ1-1 | TRBV6-6
TGTGCCAGCAGCTTCCCATTAGCCAAAAACATTCAGTACTTC | CASSFPLAKNIQYF | - | - | TRBJ2-4 | TRBV7-6
TGTGCCAGCAGTCCCGGGACAGGGGGACCTCTGGGAGGGGAGCTGTTTTTT | CASSPGTGGPLGGELFF | TRBD1 | many | TRBJ2-2 | TRBV12-3/TRBV12-4
TGCAGCCTCGGGGGGGGCTCCTACGAGCAGTACTTC | CSLGGGSYEQYF | TRBD2 | many | TRBJ2-7 | TRBV20-1
TGTGCCAGCAGGGTTACCTACGAGCAGTACTTC | CASRVTYEQYF | - | many | TRBJ2-7 | TRBV7-2
TGTGCCACCAGTGACCGGACACACCAAGAGACCCAGTACTTC | CATSDRTHQETQYF | - | many | TRBJ2-5 | TRBV24-1
TGCGCCAGCAGCCCGCGGACAGGGCAGTATGGCTACACCTTC | CASSPRTGQYGYTF | TRBD1 | many | TRBJ1-2 | TRBV5-1
TGCAGTGCTAGGGACCATCAGGGGGCAGGGGAGACCCAGTACTTC | CSARDHQGAGETQYF | TRBD1 | many | TRBJ2-5 | TRBV20-1
TGTGCCAGCAGTGGAAGGGTTAATTCACCCCTCCACTTT | CASSGRVNSPLHF | - | - | TRBJ1-6 | TRBV25-1
TGTGCCAGCAGCCAGCTGGTAGGCTCCTACAATGAGCAGTTCTTC | CASSQLVGSYNEQFF | - | many | TRBJ2-1 | TRBV28
TGCGCCAGCAGCTTGGTCCCGGGACGTGAGACCCAGTACTTC | CASSLVPGRETQYF | - | many | TRBJ2-5 | TRBV5-1
TGTGCCAGCAGTGAAAGGGCAGGGAGAAACACTGAAGCTTTCTTT | CASSERAGRNTEAFF | - | many | TRBJ1-1 | TRBV2
TGTGCCACCGCTCAGGGAAGCAATCAGCCCCAGCATTTT | CATAQGSNQPQHF | - | many | TRBJ1-5 | TRBV15
TGCAGTGCTCGCTATCCGGATTCACCCCTCCACTTT | CSARYPDSPLHF | - | many | TRBJ1-6 | TRBV20-1
TGTGACAGCAGATTATGGGCTAGTAGAACAGATACGCAGTATTTT | CDSRLWASRTDTQYF | - | - | TRBJ2-3 | TRBV7-2
TGTGCCAGCTCACCCCTCGGGCAGATCTGGAGCCAAGAGACCCAGTACTTC | CASSPLGQIWSQETQYF | - | many | TRBJ2-5 | TRBV18
TGTGCCAGCAGCTTAGTCGGCGGGAGCCCCACAGATACGCAGTATTTT | CASSLVGGSPTDTQYF | TRBD2 | - | TRBJ2-3 | TRBV7-8
TGTGCCAGCAGTTCCCGGAGGGAGCGGGGATACACCGGGGAGCTGTTTTTT | CASSSRRERGYTGELFF | TRBD2 | many | TRBJ2-2 | TRBV6-2/TRBV6-3
TGTGCCAGCAGCTGGTACGAGCAGTACTTC | CASSWYEQYF | - | many | TRBJ2-7 | TRBV7-6
TGTGCCACCGATAGACTGGGCTCTGGAAACACCATATATTTT | CATDRLGSGNTIYF | - | many | TRBJ1-3 | TRBV19
TGTGCCAGCAGCGTAGCTACCGGACACGGACGGGAAAAACTGTTTTTT | CASSVATGHGREKLFF | - | - | TRBJ1-4 | TRBV9
TGTGCCAGCAGCTGGGTCGCCGGCCACTACGAGCAGTACTTC | CASSWVAGHYEQYF | - | many | TRBJ2-7 | TRBV7-2
TGCGCCAGCGCCTCTCCCCCGGGACAGGGGAGACACGAGCAGTACTTC | CASASPPGQGRHEQYF | TRBD1 | many | TRBJ2-7 | TRBV5-1
TGCGCCAGCAGCTTGGGAGGGGGAAAAGAATCACCCCTCCACTTT | CASSLGGGKESPLHF | - | many | TRBJ1-6 | TRBV5-1
TGTGCCAGCAGACAGGGCTCGGGCACTGAAGCTTTCTTT | CASRQGSGTEAFF | - | many | TRBJ1-1 | TRBV7-3
TGCAGTGCTAGGGACCTTGCAACTAATGAAAAACTGTTTTTT | CSARDLATNEKLFF | - | many | TRBJ1-4 | TRBV20-1
TGTGCCATCAGTGAGCTAACAGGCCTCCAAGAGACCCAGTACTTC | CAISELTGLQETQYF | - | medium-sized | TRBJ2-5 | TRBV10-3
TGTGCCAGCAGCTTAGGACAAGGGAGGACCGGGGAGCTGTTTTTT | CASSLGQGRTGELFF | - | - | TRBJ2-2 | TRBV9
TGCAGTGCTAGAGAGGCTCGGATCCAAGAGACCCAGTACTTC | CSAREARIQETQYF | - | many | TRBJ2-5 | TRBV20-1
TGCAGTGCTGGGGACAGGGGGAGGCATTTT | CSAGDRGRHF | TRBD1 | many | TRBJ1-5 | TRBV20-1
TGTGCCAGCTCACCACGGGTAGCAGACGGAAACACCATATATTTT | CASSPRVADGNTIYF | - | many | TRBJ1-3 | TRBV18
TGTGCCAGCAGTTCCTCCACAGGGGCCGGCTACAATGAGCAGTTCTTC | CASSSSTGAGYNEQFF | TRBD1 | many | TRBJ2-1 | TRBV6-6
TGTGCCAGCAGCTCCCTGAGGACAGGAGGAAACACTATATGTTTT | CASSSLRTGGNTICF | TRBD1 | - | TRBJ1-3 | TRBV11-2
- | CATSSRPKNIQYFGGGELFF | - | - | TRBJ2-2 | TRBV15
TGCGCCAGCAGCTTGTCGGGGGGGGACATGGGCTACACCTTC | CASSLSGGDMGYTF | - | many | TRBJ1-2 | TRBV5-1
TGTGCCAGCAGTTTAGGGGCTAACACTGAAGCTTTCTTT | CASSLGANTEAFF | - | many | TRBJ1-1 | TRBV12-3/TRBV12-4
TGTGCCAGCAGCACGCGACAGGGTCCCGGAGGGGAAAAACTGTTTTTT | CASSTRQGPGGEKLFF | TRBD1 | many | TRBJ1-4 | TRBV27
TGTGCCAGCAGTTTAGGTGGGTTAGCGGATTATGAGCAGTTCTTC | CASSLGGLADYEQFF | - | many | TRBJ2-1 | TRBV12-3/TRBV12-4
TGCGCCAGCAGCCAAGCATTGAGGGGGGACATTCAGTACTTC | CASSQALRGDIQYF | - | - | TRBJ2-4 | TRBV4-3
TGTGCCAGCAGACCTAGCGGAAACACCGGGGAGCTGTTTTTT | CASRPSGNTGELFF | TRBD2 | many | TRBJ2-2 | TRBV5-5
TGCAGTGCCCAAGGAAAGTATGAGCAGTTCTTC | CSAQGKYEQFF | - | many | TRBJ2-1 | TRBV20-1
TGCAGTGCTATTCAGAGGGGGAGCTCCTACGAGCAGTACTTC | CSAIQRGSSYEQYF | - | many | TRBJ2-7 | TRBV20-1
TGCAGTGCTGGGTTGGACAGGAAAGAGACCCAGTACTTC | CSAGLDRKETQYF | TRBD1 | many | TRBJ2-5 | TRBV20-1
TGCAGTGCTAGCGAAGATTACGAGCAGTACTTC | CSASEDYEQYF | - | many | TRBJ2-7 | TRBV20-1
TGCAGTGCGAAGAGGGGGACAGGGGACGAAAAACTGTTTTTT | CSAKRGTGDEKLFF | TRBD1 | many | TRBJ1-4 | TRBV20-1
TGCAGTGCTAGAGATCATGGACTAGGAGAGACCCAGTACTTC | CSARDHGLGETQYF | TRBD2 | once | TRBJ2-5 | TRBV20-1
TGTGCCATCAGTGTTCAGGAAAATTCACCCCTCCACTTT | CAISVQENSPLHF | - | many | TRBJ1-6 | TRBV10-3
TGCGCCAGCAGCTCGACCGCGGACACAGGGTTGTGGAACTATGGCTACACCTTC | CASSSTADTGLWNYGYTF | - | - | TRBJ1-2 | TRBV5-1
TGTGCCAGCAGTTTAGTCCCTCGGCAGGCTTTCTTT | CASSLVPRQAFF | - | many | TRBJ1-1 | TRBV12-3/TRBV12-4
TGTGCCAGCAGTTTCCCCAGGGGGCATCGATCGAACGGCTACACCTTC | CASSFPRGHRSNGYTF | TRBD1 | many | TRBJ1-2 | TRBV12-3/TRBV12-4
TGTGCCAGCTGCTTACACGGGGAGGGGGATACGCAGTATTTT | CASCLHGEGDTQYF | TRBD2 | - | TRBJ2-3 | TRBV7-8
TGTGCCAGCAGCGGGCCGGGACAGGGGACTTACGAGCAGTACTTC | CASSGPGQGTYEQYF | TRBD1 | many | TRBJ2-7 | TRBV9
TGCGCCAGCAGCTACGGACTCCCGGCCTACGAGCAGTACTTC | CASSYGLPAYEQYF | - | - | TRBJ2-7 | TRBV5-1